Listed below are T cell receptor beta chains from one sample, sequenced in a study of regulatory T cells in long-lasting Graves disease. TCRdb re-derived calls from the multiplex PCR reads in MiXCR, one entry per CDR3 protein. The sample has roughly 450,000 distinct CDR3 sequences; less than 25% are singletons. Here the sequenced sample was peripheral blood mononuclear cells (PBMCs), taken when the disease was refractory, from a patient treated with antithyroid drugs. The receptors come from a female donor with Graves disease. CDR3s include the opening cysteine and the closing phenylalanine or tryptophan. A D gene is named only where the DNA matches it firmly. Rows give clone size only sometimes, using once, few, many, or a class for an expanded clone.

size	D	J	V	CDR3	DNA
NA	TRBD2	TRBJ2-1	TRBV12-3/TRBV12-4	CASSMGLAGHEQFF	TGTGCCAGCAGTATGGGACTAGCGGGCCATGAGCAGTTCTTC
once	NA	TRBJ1-4	TRBV7-9	CASSLFTTATNEKLFF	TGTGCCAGCAGCTTATTCACCACAGCAACTAATGAAAAACTGTTTTTT
NA	TRBD1	TRBJ2-3	TRBV30	CAWSVKIQTGGTDTQYF	TGTGCCTGGAGTGTGAAAATCCAGACAGGGGGCACAGATACGCAGTATTTT
few	NA	TRBJ1-2	TRBV4-1	CASSQDLKYGYTF	TGCGCCAGCAGCCAAGATCTTAAATATGGCTACACCTTC
few	TRBD1	TRBJ2-5	TRBV7-2	CASSFWTGGTETQYF	TGTGCCAGCAGCTTCTGGACAGGGGGTACAGAGACCCAGTACTTC
many	TRBD2	TRBJ2-7	TRBV6-1	CASRTYIGTNSGDEQYF	TGTGCCAGCAGAACTTATATCGGGACTAACTCCGGAGACGAGCAGTACTTC
many	NA	TRBJ2-1	TRBV6-2/TRBV6-3	CASSYPKLRPSFYNEQFF	TGTGCCAGCAGTTACCCGAAGTTACGGCCTAGTTTCTACAATGAGCAGTTCTTC
few	NA	TRBJ1-1	TRBV6-2/TRBV6-3	CASNLWAAAEAFF	TGTGCCAGCAACCTGTGGGCGGCGGCTGAAGCTTTCTTT
few	NA	TRBJ1-5	TRBV10-3	CASSYPGAFQPQHF	TGTGCCAGCAGTTACCCCGGGGCCTTTCAGCCCCAGCATTTT
many	TRBD1	TRBJ1-5	TRBV29-1	CSVRQGNSNQPQHF	TGCAGCGTACGACAGGGTAATAGCAATCAGCCCCAGCATTTT